This T cell receptor beta chain was sequenced during a study of CD8 T cells in ankylosing spondylitis. 5'-RACE, quantitative and with molecular barcodes, yielded the TCR beta libraries. TCRdb re-called the 5' RACE reads through MiXCR, storing one row per CDR3 protein. The top ten hold less than 35% of the sample, which has under 300,000 distinct CDR3 sequences, 15% to 20% seen once. This CDR3 has 17 amino acids. Germline V gives CDR1 LGHNA, CDR2 YNFKEQ. V gave up 3 bases and J gave up 3 bases; unmatched junction bases: 5. Comment on this clonotype: Its antigen is not identified.

Points from the study as a whole: Typical of ankylosing spondylitis blood, it appeared, was a TCR beta motif of roughly eight highly homologous variants. Matched ankylosing spondylitis synovial fluid reportedly showed significant enrichment of disease-linked clones. Disease-linked clones bore a CD8+ phenotype, appearing relatively rarely in peripheral blood.

Sequenced: blood, either unsorted or a sorted T cell fraction (not recorded which). This chain connects TRBV4-2 to TRBJ2-2, with 12 bases fitting TRBD2. This TCR derives from a male donor with ankylosing spondylitis or in good health (not recorded which). This CDR3 is CASSQTSGSLYTGELFF. DNA for the CDR3: TGTGCCAGCAGCCAGACTAGCGGGAGTCTGTACACCGGGGAGCTGTTTTTT.